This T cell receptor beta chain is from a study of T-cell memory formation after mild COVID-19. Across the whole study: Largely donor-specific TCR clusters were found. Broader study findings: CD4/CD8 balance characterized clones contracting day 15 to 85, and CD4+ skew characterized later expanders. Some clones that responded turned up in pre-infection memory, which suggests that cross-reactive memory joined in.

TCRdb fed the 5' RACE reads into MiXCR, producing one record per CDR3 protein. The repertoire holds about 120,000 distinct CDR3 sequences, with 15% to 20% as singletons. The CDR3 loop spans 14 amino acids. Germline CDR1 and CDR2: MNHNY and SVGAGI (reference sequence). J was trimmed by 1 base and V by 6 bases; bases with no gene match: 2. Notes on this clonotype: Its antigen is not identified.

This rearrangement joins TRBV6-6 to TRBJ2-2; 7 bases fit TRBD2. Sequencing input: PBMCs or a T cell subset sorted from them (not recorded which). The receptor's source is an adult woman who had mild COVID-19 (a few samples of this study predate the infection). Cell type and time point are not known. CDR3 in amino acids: CASRASGNTGELFF. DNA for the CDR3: TGTGCCAGCAGGGCTAGCGGGAACACCGGGGAGCTGTTTTTT.